This T cell receptor beta chain was sequenced during a study of blood T cell repertoires in COVID-19. Study summary: Researchers got acute and convalescent COVID-19 samples from the United States, Italy and Spain. T cells, B-cell-depleted T cells, or PBMCs supplied cDNA or gDNA.

J was trimmed by 2 bases and V by 3 bases; bases with no gene match: 6. CDR1 and CDR2 from the germline V gene are SGHRS and YFSETQ. This CDR3 region has 15 residues. Authors' processing steps: Amplification from reference gene primers served as the basis for estimated nucleated cell counts. Clones were read by immunoSEQ multiplex PCR, and TCRdb kept only the in-frame ones, dropping some. For V, J and clone size, that table is used; D and trimming come from the DNA. The sample records 150,000 to 200,000 clones, about 83% being singletons. This clone was seen more than once but under ten times. Seattle patients were enrolled during active infection and followed longitudinally.

This sequence was found in a person between 65 and 79 years old with COVID-19, enrolled during active disease. V usage is TRBV5-1 and J usage is TRBJ2-7; 9 nucleotides line up with TRBD1. The sequencing sample was made of peripheral blood. The CDR3 here is CASSSVGTGTYEQYF. The CDR3 region has the DNA TGCGCCAGCAGCTCTGTGGGGACAGGGACCTACGAGCAGTACTTC.